This TCR beta chain emerged from a study of T cell responses to AZD1222 COVID-19 vaccine. The data were produced by immunoSEQ multiplex PCR, yet TCRdb's version contains in-frame clones alone and is incomplete. The sample has about 92,000 clones, 80% to 90% seen once. J gave up 9 bases and V 6 bases, and 9 bases lay outside the gene matches. The CDR3 is 14 amino acids. Germline loops: CDR1 LNHDA, CDR2 SQIVND (reference sequence). To note about this clone: Its antigen remains unknown.

Study outcomes and limitations: Increases in Spike-specific TCR breadth and depth were seen after two AZD1222 doses.

Sample: peripheral blood, taken on day 0 of AZD1222 vaccination. This sequence joins TRBV19 and TRBJ1-5; 9 nucleotides agree with TRBD1. This TCR was sampled from an adult in good health. This chain's CDR3 is CASSDRGVDWPQHF. CDR3 coding DNA: TGTGCCAGTAGCGACAGGGGGGTGGATTGGCCCCAGCATTTT.